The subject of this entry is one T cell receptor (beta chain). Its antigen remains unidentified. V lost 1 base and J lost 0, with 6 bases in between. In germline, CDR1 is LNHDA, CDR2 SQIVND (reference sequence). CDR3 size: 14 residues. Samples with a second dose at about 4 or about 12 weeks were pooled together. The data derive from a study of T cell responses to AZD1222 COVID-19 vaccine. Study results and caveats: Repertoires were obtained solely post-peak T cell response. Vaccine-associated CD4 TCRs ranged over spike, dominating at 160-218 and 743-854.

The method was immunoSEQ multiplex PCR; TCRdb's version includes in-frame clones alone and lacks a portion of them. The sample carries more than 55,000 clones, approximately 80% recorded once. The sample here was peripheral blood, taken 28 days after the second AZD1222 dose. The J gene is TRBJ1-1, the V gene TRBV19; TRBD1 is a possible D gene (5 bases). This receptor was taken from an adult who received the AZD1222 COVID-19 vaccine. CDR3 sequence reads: CASSIGGLNTEAFF. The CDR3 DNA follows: TGTGCCAGTAGTATAGGGGGCCTGAACACTGAAGCTTTCTTT.